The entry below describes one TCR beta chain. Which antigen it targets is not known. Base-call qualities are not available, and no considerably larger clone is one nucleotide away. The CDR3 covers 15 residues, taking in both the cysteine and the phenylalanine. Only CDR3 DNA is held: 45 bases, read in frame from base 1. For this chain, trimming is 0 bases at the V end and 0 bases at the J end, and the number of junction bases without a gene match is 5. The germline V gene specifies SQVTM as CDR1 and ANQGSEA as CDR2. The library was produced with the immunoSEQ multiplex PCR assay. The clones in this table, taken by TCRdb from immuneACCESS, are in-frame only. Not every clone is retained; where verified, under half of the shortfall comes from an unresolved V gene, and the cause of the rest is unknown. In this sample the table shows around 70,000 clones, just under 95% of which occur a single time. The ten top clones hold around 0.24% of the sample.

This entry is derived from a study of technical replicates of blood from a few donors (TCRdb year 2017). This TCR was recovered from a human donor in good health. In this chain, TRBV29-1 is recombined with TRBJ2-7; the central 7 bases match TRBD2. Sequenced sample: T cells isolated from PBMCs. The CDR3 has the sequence CSVEDVGGGSYEQYF. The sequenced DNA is TGCAGCGTTGAAGACGTCGGCGGGGGCTCCTACGAGCAGTACTTC.